This TCR beta chain was obtained from a study of cytomegalovirus exposure and HLA in healthy donors. In germline, CDR1 is MNHEY, CDR2 SMNVEV (reference sequence). With 5 bases removed from V and 4 bases from J, the gap between germline ends came to 12 bases. The CDR3 has 15 amino acids. PCR amplification relied on 60 Vbeta primers (plus 13 Jbeta primers). Using immunoSEQ multiplex PCR, the repertoire was profiled, and TCRdb retains in-frame clones only, with some absent. The sample has over 150,000 clones; 77% are singletons. Sequencing was carried out using PBMCs. The receptor was derived from a young woman in good health and CMV-seropositive. This chain links TRBV27 with TRBJ2-6; D is uncertain. CDR3 region: CASSPFGPGANVLTF. In DNA form, the CDR3 reads TGTGCCAGCAGTCCCTTTGGGCCCGGGGCCAACGTCCTGACTTTC.